This TCR beta chain was identified in a study of human thymus T cells. Study-level results: Gene usage for V and J segments appeared biased in thymic and blood repertoires. Related research described thymic repertoires that were highly overlapping among unrelated individuals.

Using immunoSEQ multiplex PCR, the repertoire was profiled, and TCRdb retains in-frame clones only, with some absent. Of around 120,000 clones listed, about 94% are singletons. As concerns this clone: Its target is unknown.

Corrective heart surgery yielded resections, and these provided the thymus tissue. The source of this sequence is a boy younger than two with a congenital heart defect but otherwise immunologically healthy. Input material: thymus tissue.

The CDR3, as DNA: TGTGCCAGCAGCCGCCAGTCCGGTTTGTTGGAGACCCAGTACTTC. Amino acids: CASSRQSGLLETQYF. This chain joins TRBV7-9 and TRBJ2-5; no definite D call. The CDR3 sequence is 15 residues long. V lost 5 bases and J lost 5, with 18 bases in between. Germline V CDR1 and CDR2: SEHNR, FQNEAQ (reference sequence).